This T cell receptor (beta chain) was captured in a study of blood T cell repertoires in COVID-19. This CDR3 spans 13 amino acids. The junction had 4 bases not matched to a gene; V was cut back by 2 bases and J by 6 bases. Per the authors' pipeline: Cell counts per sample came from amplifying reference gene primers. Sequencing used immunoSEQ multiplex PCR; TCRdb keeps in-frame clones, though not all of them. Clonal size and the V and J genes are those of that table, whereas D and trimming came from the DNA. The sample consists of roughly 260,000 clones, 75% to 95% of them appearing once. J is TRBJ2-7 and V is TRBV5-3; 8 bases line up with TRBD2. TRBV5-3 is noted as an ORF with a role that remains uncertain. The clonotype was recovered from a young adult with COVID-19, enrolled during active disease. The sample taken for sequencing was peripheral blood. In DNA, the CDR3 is TGTGCCAGAAGCTTTGGACTAGCTTTCGAGCAGTACTTC. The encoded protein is CARSFGLAFEQYF.